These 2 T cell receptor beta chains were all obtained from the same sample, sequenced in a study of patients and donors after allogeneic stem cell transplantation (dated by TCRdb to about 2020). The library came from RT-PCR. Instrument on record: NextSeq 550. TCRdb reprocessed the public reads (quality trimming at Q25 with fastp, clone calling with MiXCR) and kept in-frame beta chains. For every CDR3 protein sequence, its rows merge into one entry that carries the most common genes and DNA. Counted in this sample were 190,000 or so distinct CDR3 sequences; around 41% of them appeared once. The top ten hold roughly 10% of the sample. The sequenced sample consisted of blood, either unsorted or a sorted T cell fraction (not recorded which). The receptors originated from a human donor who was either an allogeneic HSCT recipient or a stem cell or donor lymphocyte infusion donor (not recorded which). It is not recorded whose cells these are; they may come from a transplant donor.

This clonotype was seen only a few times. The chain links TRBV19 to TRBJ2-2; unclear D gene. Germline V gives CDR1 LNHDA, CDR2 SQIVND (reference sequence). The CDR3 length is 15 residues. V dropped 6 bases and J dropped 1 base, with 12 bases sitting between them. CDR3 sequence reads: CASRGRVWNTGELFF. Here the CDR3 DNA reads TGTGCCAGTAGGGGCCGGGTGTGGAACACCGGGGAGCTGTTTTTT.

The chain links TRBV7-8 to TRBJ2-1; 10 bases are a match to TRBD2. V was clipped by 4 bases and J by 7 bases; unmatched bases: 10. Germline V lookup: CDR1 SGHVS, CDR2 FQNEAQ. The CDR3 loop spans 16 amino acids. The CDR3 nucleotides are TGTGCCAGCAGCTCAGCCGAGCGGGGGGGCCTGAATGAGCAGTTCTTC. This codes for CASSSAERGGLNEQFF.